One sample yielded the 15 T cell receptor beta chains listed below, sequenced in a study of T cell responses to AZD1222 COVID-19 vaccine. Assay: immunoSEQ multiplex PCR; the TCRdb copy retains only in-frame clones and omits some. Of about 180,000 clones in the sample, 88% are singletons; the top ten hold roughly 10%. The source material was peripheral blood, sampled 28 days after the second AZD1222 dose. Source of these receptors: an adult who received the AZD1222 COVID-19 vaccine.

The chain uses TRBV7-9 and TRBJ1-6, with 7 bases aligning to TRBD1. The CDR3 has 15 amino acids. Germline V lookup: CDR1 SEHNR, CDR2 FQNEAQ (reference sequence). Germline trimming cut 5 bases from V and 10 bases from J; bases unmatched to any gene: 11. The CDR3: CASSPPGQAGSPLHF. The DNA of the CDR3 is TGTGCCAGCAGCCCTCCAGGACAGGCGGGGTCACCCCTCCACTTT.

The rearrangement links TRBV3-1 (or the pseudogene TRBV3-2) to TRBJ1-2; D possibly corresponds to TRBD1 (5 bases). V gave up 4 bases and J gave up 4 bases, with 16 bases separating them. Per the germline V gene, CDR1 is LGHDT and CDR2 is YNNKEL (reference sequence). The CDR3 runs 15 residues. CDR3 loop: CASSPWGDPSYGYTF. CDR3 coding DNA: TGTGCCAGCAGCCCCTGGGGCGATCCCTCCTATGGCTACACCTTC.

The chain carries TRBV7-8 and TRBJ2-1; D remains unclear. The germline V and J ends were trimmed by 7 bases and 1 base, with 14 bases remaining between them. The CDR3 totals 15 residues. Germline-derived CDR1 and CDR2 are SGHVS and FQNEAQ. The CDR3 here is CASTETVGSYNEQFF. The CDR3 DNA is TGTGCCAGCACCGAGACCGTGGGGTCCTACAATGAGCAGTTCTTC.

This clone was found once. V and J are TRBV2 and TRBJ2-1; 7 bases match TRBD1. V shed 5 bases and J 3 bases; nucleotides not matched to a gene: 13. Germline V gene sequence: CDR1 SNHLY, CDR2 FYNNEI. This CDR3 is built from 17 residues. CDR3 loop: CASSIKQDRPDYNEQFF. The DNA of the CDR3 is TGTGCCAGCAGTATCAAGCAGGACAGGCCGGACTACAATGAGCAGTTCTTC. The entire variable domain, with the rest obtained from reference TRBV2 and TRBJ2-1, is as follows: EPEVTQTPSHQVTQMGQEVILRCVPISNHLYFYWYRQILGQKVEFLVSFYNNEISEKSEIFDDQFSVERPDGSNFTLKIRSTKLEDSAMYFCASSIKQDRPDYNEQFFGPGTRLTVL.

This clone turned up a few times. The chain is built from TRBV5-6 and TRBJ1-1; D remains ambiguous. V was pared by 1 base and J by 1 base, with 8 bases between. This CDR3 region has 14 residues. Germline V gives CDR1 SGHDT, CDR2 YYEEEE. Here the CDR3 reads CASSLRRGNTEAFF. Written as DNA, the CDR3 is TGTGCCAGCAGCTTGAGACGGGGGAACACTGAAGCTTTCTTT.

This rearrangement joins TRBV18 to TRBJ2-1; 10 bases map to TRBD2. The ends lost 4 bases at V and 0 bases at J; junction bases unmatched: 6. Looked up from germline, CDR1 is KGHSH and CDR2 is LQKENI. This CDR3 region has 17 residues. The CDR3 loop reads CASSLRTSGSSYNEQFF. In DNA form, the CDR3 reads TGTGCCAGCTCACTGCGGACTAGCGGAAGCTCCTACAATGAGCAGTTCTTC.

This clone was seen a few times. This sequence joins TRBV5-5 and TRBJ1-4; 8 bases are a match to TRBD1. J was trimmed by 8 bases and V by 0 bases; bases with no gene match: 9. CDR1 and CDR2 (germline): SGHKS, YYEKEE (reference sequence). The CDR3 length is 16 residues. CDR3 loop: CASSLGGTGGKEKLFF. CDR3 nucleotides: TGTGCCAGCAGCTTGGGGGGAACAGGGGGAAAGGAAAAACTGTTTTTT.

The gene calls are TRBV6-1 and TRBJ1-2, with D possibly matching TRBD1 (5 bases). The length of the CDR3 is 13 residues. V lost 3 bases, J lost 3 bases, and 8 bases lay in between. CDR1 MNHNS and CDR2 SASEGT come from the germline V gene. The CDR3 coding sequence is TGTGCCAGCAGTGAGCAGGGAGACTATGGCTACACCTTC. This translates into CASSEQGDYGYTF.

V and J are TRBV27 and TRBJ1-1; no reliable D call. Trimming took 6 bases from V and 1 from J, leaving 12 bases between them. Germline assignment: CDR1 MNHEY and CDR2 SMNVEV (reference sequence). The CDR3 spans 14 residues. The CDR3, as DNA: TGTGCCAGCAGAACCAGTTATTCGAACACTGAAGCTTTCTTT. Protein product: CASRTSYSNTEAFF.

CDR3: CASSSGTSGGLWGTQYF. The CDR3 nucleotides are TGTGCCAGCAGCTCGGGGACTAGCGGGGGCCTTTGGGGGACCCAGTACTTC. The V call is TRBV5-8, the J call TRBJ2-5; TRBD2 matches 14 bases. Germline CDR1 is SGHTS and CDR2 is YDEGEE. This CDR3 has 17 residues. V trimming: 3 bases; J trimming: 7 bases; junction bases outside the gene matches: 11.

This clone was detected once. This chain links TRBV18 with TRBJ1-2, with 9 nucleotides matching TRBD1. Unmatched junction bases numbered 16, after V lost 4 bases and J lost 1 base. CDR3 size: 19 residues. Per germline, CDR1 KGHSH and CDR2 LQKENI. DNA for the CDR3: TGTGCCAGCTCACTTGTTTCCTCAGGGCACAGGGGGCTTAACTATGGCTACACCTTC. Residues: CASSLVSSGHRGLNYGYTF.

The V gene is TRBV19, the J gene TRBJ2-3; D tentatively reads TRBD1 or TRBD2 (5 bases each). Trimming left V 8 bases short and J 4 bases short, with 22 bases between. Germline CDR1 is LNHDA and CDR2 is SQIVND (reference sequence). The CDR3 covers 16 residues. The CDR3 nucleotides are TGTGCCAGTGGAACGGTCCGGGACCTCAGGCCAGATACGCAGTATTTT. The encoded protein is CASGTVRDLRPDTQYF.

The V gene is TRBV19, the J gene TRBJ1-2; D gene uncertain. Trimming stripped 6 bases from V and 3 bases from J, with 8 bases between. The CDR3 is made up of 12 amino acids. CDR1 is LNHDA, CDR2 SQIVND, per germline (reference sequence). The DNA of the CDR3 is TGTGCCAGTAGCCAACGGGACTATGGCTACACCTTC. It translates to CASSQRDYGYTF.

This clone was seen only once. This chain uses TRBV27 with TRBJ1-5; 7 bases are a match to TRBD1. The CDR3 spans 15 residues. J lost 3 bases, V lost 5 bases, and 7 bases had no gene match. Germline loops: CDR1 MNHEY, CDR2 SMNVEV (reference sequence). CDR3 bases: TGTGCCAGCAGTGGGGGGGACAGCCTCAATCAGCCCCAGCATTTT. It yields the protein CASSGGDSLNQPQHF.

The genes are TRBV20-1 and TRBJ2-2; D gene unclear. The CDR3 is made up of 16 amino acids. V shed 6 bases and J shed 3 bases, with 20 bases lying between them. Per germline, CDR1 DFQATT and CDR2 SNEGSKA (reference sequence). The CDR3 coding sequence is TGCAGTGCCAGTTCGGTGAAGGGCAGAGACACCGGGGAGCTGTTTTTT. This codes for CSASSVKGRDTGELFF.